One sample yielded the 30 T cell receptor beta chains listed below, sequenced in a study of OX40 agonist ivuxolimab in advanced cancers. Data came from immunoSEQ multiplex PCR; TCRdb stores just in-frame clones and leaves some out. The table has 65,000 to 100,000 clones, less than 95% seen once. The source material was CD4+ or CD8+ T cells sorted from blood, sampled in a trial of the OX40 agonist ivuxolimab. The source is an adult with an advanced solid tumor such as melanoma, head and neck, liver or kidney cancer.

The chain combines TRBV30 with TRBJ2-2; D unresolved. V lost 3 bases and J 2 bases, leaving 4 bases between the germline ends. The CDR3 consists of 12 residues. The germline V gene has CDR1 GTSNPN and CDR2 SVGIG (reference sequence). CDR3 DNA sequence: TGTGCCTGGAGATATAACACCGGGGAGCTGTTTTTT. Its protein is CAWRYNTGELFF.

The chain uses TRBV6-1 and TRBJ1-5; D is possibly TRBD1 (5 bases). Looked up from germline, CDR1 is MNHNS and CDR2 is SASEGT. Deletions cut 7 bases from V and 4 bases from J, with 14 bases between. The CDR3 is made up of 14 amino acids. In DNA form, the CDR3 reads TGTGCCAGCAAAGGGGAATGGGGAAATCAGCCCCAGCATTTT. Translation gives CASKGEWGNQPQHF.

The rearrangement joins TRBV2 to TRBJ2-5, with TRBD2 matching 8 bases. V lost 1 base to trimming and J lost 4 bases; unmatched junction nucleotides: 14. The CDR3 contains 18 residues. Germline loops: CDR1 SNHLY, CDR2 FYNNEI. The CDR3 DNA sequence: TGTGCCAGCAGTGAAGGTGGATCAACGGGGGGGTATCTAGAGACCCAGTACTTC. Its translation is CASSEGGSTGGYLETQYF.

In its sample, this clone was seen once. The chain combines TRBV28 with TRBJ1-2; D is perhaps TRBD1 (5 bases). V was trimmed by 9 bases and J by 1 base, leaving 15 bases between them. Per the germline V gene, CDR1 is MDHEN and CDR2 is SYDVKM. The CDR3 has 14 residues. The CDR3 DNA reads as TGTGCCAGTATACGGGACCGAGTTAACTATGGCTACACCTTC. Residues: CASIRDRVNYGYTF.

The V gene is TRBV6-1, the J gene TRBJ1-1; D unresolved. CDR1 is MNHNS and CDR2 is SASEGT in the germline V gene. V lost 8 bases to trimming and J lost 6 bases, with 16 bases between them. This CDR3 contains 13 residues. The CDR3 DNA sequence: TGTGCCAGCGGAATGCTGTTTCCGGCTGAAGCTTTCTTT. Its protein product is CASGMLFPAEAFF.

The chain combines TRBV30 with TRBJ2-1; possible D gene TRBD1, 5 bases. Germline CDR1 reads GTSNPN; CDR2 reads SVGIG (reference sequence). V lost 8 bases and J 4 bases, leaving 9 bases between the germline ends. There are 11 residues in the CDR3. CDR3 amino acids: CATDSYNEQFF. The CDR3 DNA sequence: TGTGCCACAGACAGTTACAATGAGCAGTTCTTC.

The chain uses TRBV5-1 and TRBJ2-6; no clear D gene. V lost 2 bases and J 4 bases, leaving 10 bases between the germline ends. The germline gives CDR1 SGHRS, CDR2 YFSETQ. This CDR3 region has 15 residues. CDR3 sequence reads: CASSLGGPGANVLTF. The DNA of the CDR3 is TGCGCCAGCAGCTTAGGCGGTCCCGGGGCCAACGTCCTGACTTTC.

This rearrangement joins TRBV18 to TRBJ1-6; the D is unclear. Trimming shortened V by 3 bases and J by 8 bases, and 8 bases separated the two germline ends. CDR1 and CDR2 (germline): KGHSH, LQKENI. The CDR3 is made up of 13 amino acids. As DNA, the CDR3 is TGTGCCAGCTCACCGGTGGCGGATTCACCCCTCCACTTT. Translated: CASSPVADSPLHF.

The chain uses TRBV19 and TRBJ2-1; 9 bases agree with TRBD2. Losses at the gene ends were 3 bases for V and 3 bases for J; bases not matched to a gene: 6. Germline values: CDR1 LNHDA, CDR2 SQIVND (reference sequence). The CDR3 contains 16 residues. CDR3 amino acids: CASSISLAGHYNEQFF. The CDR3 DNA follows: TGTGCCAGTAGTATCTCACTAGCGGGTCACTACAATGAGCAGTTCTTC.

The chain employs TRBV5-8 and TRBJ1-6, with D possibly matching TRBD1 (6 bases). V was clipped by 3 bases and J by 6 bases, with 10 bases between them. This CDR3 comprises 14 residues. In germline, CDR1 is SGHTS, CDR2 YDEGEE. CDR3: CASSSTGINSPLHF. The CDR3 bases are TGTGCCAGCAGCTCAACAGGGATTAATTCACCCCTCCACTTT. Based on the CDR3 plus reference TRBV5-8 and TRBJ1-6, the full variable domain is EAGVTQSPTHLIKTRGQQATLRCSPISGHTSVYWYQQALGLGLQFLLWYDEGEERNRGNFPPRFSGRQFPNYSSELNVNALELEDSALYLCASSSTGINSPLHFGNGTRLTVT.

V gene TRBV5-3 combines with J gene TRBJ1-3; a weak D match, TRBD1 (5 bases). TRBV5-3 is annotated as an ORF whose role is uncertain. V gave up 4 bases and J gave up 2 bases, with 16 bases separating them. CDR3 length: 16 residues. CDR3 DNA sequence: TGTGCCAGAAGCCGCTGGGGAGGGGTTACTGGAAACACCATATATTTT. As protein: CARSRWGGVTGNTIYF.

V gene TRBV19 combines with J gene TRBJ1-6, with TRBD1 identical over 11 bases. The junction had 8 bases not matched to a gene; V was cut back by 5 bases and J by 8 bases. CDR3 length: 16 amino acids. Per the germline V gene, CDR1 is LNHDA and CDR2 is SQIVND (reference sequence). CDR3 protein: CASSSSGQGADSPLHF. CDR3 sequence (DNA): TGTGCCAGTAGTTCATCTGGACAGGGGGCTGATTCACCCCTCCACTTT.

The chain carries TRBV29-1 and TRBJ1-4; tentative D call: TRBD1 (6 bases). Germline values: CDR1 SQVTM, CDR2 ANQGSEA. V gave up 7 bases and J gave up 6 bases, with 15 bases separating them. This CDR3 has 13 amino acids. The CDR3 loop reads CSAVGGGYEKLFF. The CDR3 bases are TGCAGCGCCGTAGGGGGTGGGTATGAAAAACTGTTTTTT.

This chain links TRBV5-6 with TRBJ2-3; TRBD2 agrees at 8 bases. The CDR3 spans 11 residues. Germline lookup yields CDR1 SGHDT and CDR2 YYEEEE. Unmatched junction bases numbered 2, after V lost 5 bases and J lost 9 bases. The CDR3 DNA sequence: TGTGCCAGCAGAACTAGCGGAACGCAGTATTTT. It translates to CASRTSGTQYF.

The genes are TRBV6-1 and TRBJ1-4, with 8 bases that match TRBD1. The CDR3 runs to 13 residues. With 6 bases clipped from V and 6 bases from J, the junction kept 3 bases outside the gene matches. Germline CDR1 and CDR2: MNHNS and SASEGT. CDR3 in amino acids: CASRDRGDEKLFF. The CDR3 bases are TGTGCCAGCAGAGACAGGGGTGATGAAAAACTGTTTTTT.

This chain connects TRBV11-2 to TRBJ2-7, with D perhaps being TRBD1 or TRBD2 (5 bases each). This CDR3 comprises 14 residues. V was clipped by 5 bases and J by 3 bases, with 14 bases between them. The germline gives CDR1 SGHAT, CDR2 FQNNGV. As DNA, the CDR3 is TGTGCCAGCAGCCGACTGCTGGGGGACTACGAGCAGTACGTC. Translated: CASSRLLGDYEQYV.

This chain uses TRBV6-5 with TRBJ2-2, with D maybe TRBD2 (6 bases). From germline, CDR1 is MNHEY and CDR2 SVGAGI. This CDR3 region has 12 residues. Trimming cost V 7 bases and J 5 bases, with 8 bases left between them. The CDR3 DNA reads TGTGCCAGCAAAGGGAGGACCGGGGAGCTGTTTTTT. Translation gives CASKGRTGELFF.

The CDR3 loop reads CASGMGTGGSQETQYF. CDR3 DNA: TGTGCTAGTGGAATGGGGACAGGGGGTTCCCAAGAGACCCAGTACTTC. The rearrangement uses TRBV12-5 and TRBJ2-5; 11 bases line up with TRBD1. In germline, CDR1 is LGHNT, CDR2 FRNRAP. The CDR3 sequence is 16 residues long. V lost 6 bases, J lost 1 base, and 7 bases stayed unmatched.

This chain links TRBV29-1 with TRBJ2-7; D could derive from TRBD1 or TRBD2 (6 bases each). This CDR3 has 14 residues. Germline V gives CDR1 SQVTM, CDR2 ANQGSEA. V lost 4 bases and J 4 bases, leaving 17 bases between the germline ends. The DNA for the CDR3 is TGCAGCGTTGGAGGCACCGGGGGCGGATACGAGCAGTACTTC. Translation gives CSVGGTGGGYEQYF.

This clone was found once. The chain couples TRBV6-5 to TRBJ1-1; 7 positions match TRBD1. CDR3 size: 14 residues. Trimming at V came to 5 bases and at J to 5 bases, leaving 8 bases not matched to a gene. The germline gives CDR1 MNHEY, CDR2 SVGAGI. The CDR3, as DNA: TGTGCCAGCAGTACTCGACAGGGTTCAACTGAAGCTTTCTTT. Its translation is CASSTRQGSTEAFF.

This chain joins TRBV6-4 and TRBJ1-2; D not resolved. This CDR3 has 14 amino acids. Germline V CDR1 and CDR2: MRHNA, SNTAGT. Between the trimmed V and J ends, which lost 2 bases and 2 bases, there was a span of 9 bases. Written as DNA, the CDR3 is TGTGCCAGCAGTGACCCACTGGGGAACTATGGCTACACCTTC. Translated, it gives CASSDPLGNYGYTF.

This clone was seen only a few times. The chain has TRBV7-9 and TRBJ1-4, with D uncertain. The germline V gene has CDR1 SEHNR and CDR2 FQNEAQ (reference sequence). CDR3 size: 11 residues. Trimming cost V 2 bases and J 5 bases, with 0 bases left between them. The CDR3 sequence is CASSLNEKLFF. The DNA of the CDR3 is TGTGCCAGCAGCTTAAATGAAAAACTGTTTTTT.

The chain links TRBV5-1 to TRBJ1-2, with D maybe TRBD1 (6 bases). The CDR3 runs to 15 residues. The V end was cut by 0 bases, the J end by 3 bases, with 12 bases between. The germline V gene has CDR1 SGHRS and CDR2 YFSETQ. The CDR3 DNA sequence: TGCGCCAGCAGCTTGGTCGGGGGCGCAGACTATGGCTACACCTTC. It is translated as CASSLVGGADYGYTF. The variable domain in full, with the rest retrieved from reference TRBV5-1 and TRBJ1-2, is KAGVTQTPRYLIKTRGQQVTLSCSPISGHRSVSWYQQTPGQGLQFLFEYFSETQRNKGNFPGRFSGRQFSNSRSEMNVSTLELGDSALYLCASSLVGGADYGYTFGSGTRLTVV.

The V and J genes are TRBV18 and TRBJ2-4, with D uncertain. This CDR3 region has 15 residues. Germline V gene lookup returns CDR1 KGHSH and CDR2 LQKENI. V gave up 0 bases and J gave up 0 bases, with 6 bases separating them. The CDR3 DNA sequence: TGTGCCAGCTCACCACCATCTGAAGCCAAAAACATTCAGTACTTC. This gives the protein CASSPPSEAKNIQYF. Based on the CDR3 plus reference TRBV18 and TRBJ2-4, the full variable domain is NAGVMQNPRHLVRRRGQEARLRCSPMKGHSHVYWYRQLPEEGLKFMVYLQKENIIDESGMPKERFSAEFPKEGPSILRIQQVVRGDSAAYFCASSPPSEAKNIQYFGAGTRLSVL.

This sequence joins TRBV6-6 and TRBJ1-3; possible D gene TRBD1, 5 bases. There are 15 residues in the CDR3. The ends were cut back, 3 bases at V and 4 bases at J, with 13 bases in the middle. Germline V gene data show CDR1 as MNHNY and CDR2 as SVGAGI (reference sequence). The CDR3 protein is CASSYKGASGNTIYF. CDR3 nucleotide sequence: TGTGCCAGCAGTTATAAAGGGGCCTCCGGAAACACCATATATTTT.

V and J are TRBV7-9 and TRBJ2-5; unclear D gene. Between the trimmed V and J ends, which lost 6 bases and 4 bases, there was a span of 3 bases. CDR3 length: 10 residues. Per germline, CDR1 SEHNR and CDR2 FQNEAQ (reference sequence). The CDR3 region is CASSSETQYF. For the CDR3, the DNA is TGTGCCAGCAGTTCAGAGACCCAGTACTTC.

This chain connects TRBV5-1 to TRBJ2-5; D is uncertain. Trimming pared 5 bases from V and 5 bases from J, leaving 16 bases between. The CDR3 sequence is 14 residues long. Germline V gives CDR1 SGHRS, CDR2 YFSETQ. This CDR3 is CASRPQRPPETQYF. DNA for the CDR3: TGCGCCAGCAGGCCACAGAGGCCGCCGGAGACCCAGTACTTC.

This chain connects TRBV21-1 to TRBJ2-6; the table's D call, TRBD2, has no DNA check behind it. TRBV21-1 is described as a pseudogene. The CDR3 contains 19 residues. CDR3 DNA: TGTGCCAGCAGTGAAAGTCCGGGAGATGGGTTTCCTGGGGCCAACGTCCTGACTTTC. Protein: CASSESPGDGFPGANVLTF.

The genes are TRBV5-5 and TRBJ2-7, with TRBD2 matching over 9 bases. This CDR3 is 17 amino acids long. Germline-derived CDR1 and CDR2 are SGHKS and YYEKEE (reference sequence). V was pared by 0 bases and J by 0 bases, with 7 bases of the junction left unmatched. The DNA for the CDR3 is TGTGCCAGCAGCTTGGCGAAAAGCGGGGGGCCCTCCTACGAGCAGTACTTC. Residues: CASSLAKSGGPSYEQYF.

This chain connects TRBV5-8 to TRBJ2-7; maybe TRBD2 (6 bases). Trimming took off 4 bases at V and 7 bases at J, with 12 bases between the two ends. This CDR3 region has 12 residues. Germline V gene lookup returns CDR1 SGHTS and CDR2 YDEGEE. The CDR3 DNA follows: TGTGCCAGCAGCCGGGACTCGCCGGAGCAGTACGTC. Translated, it gives CASSRDSPEQYV.